This T cell receptor beta chain is drawn from a study of shared clonotypes between healthy human individuals. Study context: Per donor, three plates held CD4 naive cells, three held CD4 memory, two held CD8 naive and one held CD8 memory. Whole-study findings and limits: In general, naive subsets displayed greater estimated richness than memory subsets did. Rarefaction indicated that sorted-subset sequencing remained incomplete although depth was large.

An assay was performed, and its level was deep. Assay used: immunoSEQ multiplex PCR; TCRdb lists only in-frame clones, some missing. The sample comprises about 700,000 clones, around 67% of which are singletons, and over 1.5% rests with the top ten. CDR3 length equals 15 residues. V was clipped by 5 bases and J by 1 base, with 12 bases between them. From germline, CDR1 is SGHRS and CDR2 YFSETQ. With regard to this clone: What it binds is not known.

The clonotype was recovered from a woman aged 30 to 39 in good health. This chain joins TRBV5-1 and TRBJ2-2; D perhaps matches TRBD2 (6 bases). The sample taken for sequencing was memory CD4+ T cells sorted from blood. The subset here: CD45RA-negative fraction. The CDR3 protein is CASRRDSRNTGELFF. In nucleotides, the CDR3 is TGCGCCAGCAGGCGGGACTCCCGGAACACCGGGGAGCTGTTTTTT.